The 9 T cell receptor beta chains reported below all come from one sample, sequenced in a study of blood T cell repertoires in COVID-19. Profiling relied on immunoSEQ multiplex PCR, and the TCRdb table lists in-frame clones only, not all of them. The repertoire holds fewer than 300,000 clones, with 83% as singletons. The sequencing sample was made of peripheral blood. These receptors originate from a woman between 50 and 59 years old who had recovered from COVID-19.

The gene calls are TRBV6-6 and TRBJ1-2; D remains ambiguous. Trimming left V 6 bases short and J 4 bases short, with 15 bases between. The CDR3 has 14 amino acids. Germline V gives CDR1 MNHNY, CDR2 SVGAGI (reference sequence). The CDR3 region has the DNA TGTGCCAGCAGCACGGGTGGTCAGATCTATGGCTACACCTTC. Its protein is CASSTGGQIYGYTF.

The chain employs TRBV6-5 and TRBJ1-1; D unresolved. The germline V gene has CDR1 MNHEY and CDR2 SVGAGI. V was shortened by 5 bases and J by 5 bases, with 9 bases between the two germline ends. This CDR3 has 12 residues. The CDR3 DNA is TGTGCCAGCAGTCTCGAGAGGACTGAAGCTTTCTTT. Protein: CASSLERTEAFF.

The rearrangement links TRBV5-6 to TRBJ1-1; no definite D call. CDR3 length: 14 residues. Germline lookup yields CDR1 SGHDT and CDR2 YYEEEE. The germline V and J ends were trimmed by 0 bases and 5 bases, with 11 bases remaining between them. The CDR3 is CASSLATESTEAFF. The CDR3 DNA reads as TGTGCCAGCAGCTTGGCTACAGAGAGTACTGAAGCTTTCTTT.

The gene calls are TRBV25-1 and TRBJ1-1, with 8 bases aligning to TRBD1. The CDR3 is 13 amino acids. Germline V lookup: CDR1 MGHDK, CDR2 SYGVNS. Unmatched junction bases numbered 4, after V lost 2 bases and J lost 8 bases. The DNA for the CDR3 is TGTGCCAGCAGTGAACAGGGGGCAGGGGAAGCTTTCTTT. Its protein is CASSEQGAGEAFF.

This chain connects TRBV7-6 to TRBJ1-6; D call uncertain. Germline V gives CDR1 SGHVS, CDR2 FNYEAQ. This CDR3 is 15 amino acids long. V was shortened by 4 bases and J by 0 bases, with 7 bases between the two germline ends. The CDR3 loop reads CASSSLSSYNSPLHF. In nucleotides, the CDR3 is TGTGCCAGCAGCTCTCTAAGCTCCTATAATTCACCCCTCCACTTT.

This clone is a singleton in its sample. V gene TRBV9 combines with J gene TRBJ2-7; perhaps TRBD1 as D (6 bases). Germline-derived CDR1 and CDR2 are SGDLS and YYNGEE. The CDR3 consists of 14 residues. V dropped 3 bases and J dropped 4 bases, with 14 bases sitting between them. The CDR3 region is CASSGSGTFYEQYF. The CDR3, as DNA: TGTGCCAGCAGCGGATCCGGGACATTTTACGAGCAGTACTTC.

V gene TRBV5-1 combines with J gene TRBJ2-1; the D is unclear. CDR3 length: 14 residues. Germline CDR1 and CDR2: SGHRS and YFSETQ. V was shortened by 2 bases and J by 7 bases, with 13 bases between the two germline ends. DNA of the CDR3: TGCGCCAGCAGCTTCTCCCAGCGCGTAAATGAGCAGTTCTTC. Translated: CASSFSQRVNEQFF.

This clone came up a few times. CDR3 DNA sequence: TGTGCCAGCAGCTTAGAGGTGACTCTCTTGGAGTACTTC. This gives the protein CASSLEVTLLEYF. The chain has TRBV7-9 and TRBJ2-7; D is uncertain. Germline loops: CDR1 SEHNR, CDR2 FQNEAQ (reference sequence). Deletions cut 1 base from V and 11 bases from J, with 15 bases between. The length of the CDR3 is 13 residues.

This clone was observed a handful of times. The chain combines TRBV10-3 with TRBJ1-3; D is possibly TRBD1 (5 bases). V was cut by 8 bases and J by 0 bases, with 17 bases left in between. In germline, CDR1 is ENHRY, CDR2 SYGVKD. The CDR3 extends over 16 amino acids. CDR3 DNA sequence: TGTGCCATCCTGGAGCGGGGGTCTAACTCTGGAAACACCATATATTTT. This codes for CAILERGSNSGNTIYF.